The sample holds one count of the clone carrying this T cell receptor (beta chain). Its target is unknown. Treatment here: oral pan-JAK inhibitor, 5-10 mg twice daily. Specimens obtained from alopecia areata patients comprised lesional scalp punch biopsies and peripheral blood. PBMCs, the starting material, were the source of sorted CD4+ and CD8+ T cells. The data are from a study of CD8+ T cells in alopecia areata. Study as a whole: Tofacitinib was given for 6 to 18 months, then stopped for 6 months.

RNA was extracted and reverse transcribed into cDNA as the sequencing template. The method was immunoSEQ multiplex PCR; TCRdb's version includes in-frame clones alone and lacks a portion of them. The sample records 180,000 or so clones, around half being singletons. Study observations and caveats: Scalp clonality decreased significantly with tofacitinib, and so did expanded CD8+ clones among the top 100.

Trimming stripped 0 bases from V and 8 bases from J, with 10 bases between. Germline lookup yields CDR1 GTSNPN and CDR2 SVGIG (reference sequence). The CDR3 covers 12 residues. This specimen consisted of CD8+ T cells sorted from blood, obtained at week 24, from a patient treated with tofacitinib. This sequence originates from a human donor with alopecia areata. The chain employs TRBV30 and TRBJ1-1; unclear D gene. The CDR3 is CAWSVGTGEAFF. The CDR3 DNA sequence: TGTGCCTGGAGTGTAGGAACTGGCGAAGCTTTCTTT.